One sample yielded the 32 T cell receptor beta chains listed below, sequenced in a study of OX40 agonist ivuxolimab in advanced cancers. Data came from immunoSEQ multiplex PCR; TCRdb stores just in-frame clones and leaves some out. The sample consists of roughly 49,000 clones, around 81% of them appearing once. This specimen was CD4+ or CD8+ T cells sorted from blood, taken in a trial of the OX40 agonist ivuxolimab. Receptors were obtained from an adult with an advanced solid tumor such as melanoma, head and neck, liver or kidney cancer.

This chain uses TRBV5-6 with TRBJ1-1; a weak D match, TRBD1 (5 bases). This CDR3 region has 14 residues. CDR1 and CDR2 from the germline V gene are SGHDT and YYEEEE. Trimming cost V 4 bases and J 3 bases, with 13 bases left between them. DNA of the CDR3: TGTGCCAGCAGCCTTTGGAGGGGAGACACTGAAGCTTTCTTT. Protein product: CASSLWRGDTEAFF.

The V gene is TRBV7-8, the J gene TRBJ1-3; perhaps TRBD1 as D (5 bases). V was clipped by 1 base and J by 8 bases, with 15 bases between them. The CDR3 runs to 15 residues. Per the germline V gene, CDR1 is SGHVS and CDR2 is FQNEAQ. CDR3 bases: TGTGCCAGCAGCTTAGGGGGGGAGGTGTTAGACACCATATATTTT. Protein: CASSLGGEVLDTIYF.

V usage is TRBV5-1 and J usage is TRBJ2-2; D not resolved. Germline assignment: CDR1 SGHRS and CDR2 YFSETQ. The CDR3 extends over 14 amino acids. Trimming cost V 0 bases and J 5 bases, with 8 bases left between them. CDR3 bases: TGCGCCAGCAGCTTGGAGCTGGCTACCGGGGAGCTGTTTTTT. Translation: CASSLELATGELFF.

This clone was observed a single time. V and J are TRBV5-6 and TRBJ1-1; D is unclear. CDR1 SGHDT and CDR2 YYEEEE come from the germline V gene. The CDR3 spans 11 residues. V was trimmed by 4 bases and J by 10 bases, leaving 11 bases between them. The chain's CDR3 is CASSNGLGAFF. The CDR3 DNA follows: TGTGCCAGCAGCAACGGCCTCGGAGCTTTCTTT.

In DNA, the CDR3 is TGTGCCAGCAGCTCAGAACAGAACAAGCAGTTCTTC. Amino acids: CASSSEQNKQFF. The chain combines TRBV7-2 with TRBJ2-1; no firm D call. The V end lost 4 bases, the J end lost 11 bases, and 12 bases lay between the germline ends. Germline V gives CDR1 SGHTA, CDR2 FQGNSA. This CDR3 spans 12 amino acids.

A word on this clone: The junction and the germline gene differ at one end; a read error may be behind it. The gene calls are TRBV29-1 and TRBJ1-2; 7 bases are a match to TRBD1. This CDR3 is built from 10 residues. The germline CDR1 and CDR2 sequences are SQVTM and ANQGSEA. CDR3 sequence: CSVDEGAQAF. CDR3 bases: TGCAGCGTTGATGAGGGGGCTCAGGCCTTC.

The V gene is TRBV5-5, the J gene TRBJ2-2, with D possibly matching TRBD1 (6 bases). Germline V CDR1 and CDR2: SGHKS, YYEKEE (reference sequence). With 4 bases removed from V and 0 bases from J, the gap between germline ends came to 10 bases. CDR3 length equals 15 residues. The CDR3 protein is CASSQDRANTGELFF. The CDR3 nucleotides read TGTGCCAGCAGCCAGGACAGAGCGAACACCGGGGAGCTGTTTTTT.

The rearrangement links TRBV6-5 to TRBJ2-3; D gene uncertain. Trimming left V 0 bases short and J 13 bases short, with 14 bases between. Germline CDR1 reads MNHEY; CDR2 reads SVGAGI. This CDR3 is built from 13 residues. CDR3 sequence reads: CASSYSRGSLEYF. For the CDR3, the DNA is TGTGCCAGCAGTTACTCTCGCGGTTCTCTTGAGTATTTT.

The J gene is TRBJ2-5, the V gene TRBV5-1; D is uncertain. Germline lookup yields CDR1 SGHRS and CDR2 YFSETQ. The CDR3 covers 14 residues. V was trimmed by 0 bases and J by 5 bases, leaving 11 bases between them. CDR3 loop: CASSLDGILETQYF. CDR3 sequence (DNA): TGCGCCAGCAGCTTGGATGGGATTCTGGAGACCCAGTACTTC. The variable domain in full, with the rest retrieved from reference TRBV5-1 and TRBJ2-5, is KAGVTQTPRYLIKTRGQQVTLSCSPISGHRSVSWYQQTPGQGLQFLFEYFSETQRNKGNFPGRFSGRQFSNSRSEMNVSTLELGDSALYLCASSLDGILETQYFGPGTRLLVL.

V and J are TRBV4-1 and TRBJ2-1; 11 bases are shared with TRBD2. The trim removed 1 base at V and 0 bases at J, leaving 5 bases unmatched. This CDR3 region has 18 residues. CDR1 and CDR2 from the germline V gene are MGHRA and YSYEKL. The CDR3 protein is CASSQGLAGLSSYNEQFF. CDR3 DNA: TGCGCCAGCAGCCAAGGACTAGCGGGGCTCTCCTCCTACAATGAGCAGTTCTTC.

The chain has TRBV4-2 and TRBJ2-3; the match to TRBD2 covers 12 bases. The CDR3 has 17 residues. Trimming removed 0 bases from V and 3 bases from J; junction bases left unmatched: 4. From germline, CDR1 is LGHNA and CDR2 YNFKEQ. CDR3 sequence: CASSQEAGLAGTDTQYF. CDR3 DNA sequence: TGTGCCAGCAGCCAAGAGGCGGGACTAGCGGGTACAGATACGCAGTATTTT.

The chain employs TRBV7-8 and TRBJ2-7; D call uncertain. The CDR3 loop spans 12 amino acids. Per the germline V gene, CDR1 is SGHVS and CDR2 is FQNEAQ. V lost 5 bases, J lost 1 base, and 6 bases lay in between. The CDR3 nucleotides are TGTGCCAGCAGCCTCCGATCCTACGAGCAGTACTTC. It translates to CASSLRSYEQYF.

This rearrangement joins TRBV7-9 to TRBJ1-2, with 8 positions matching TRBD1. The CDR3 is 16 amino acids. The germline gives CDR1 SEHNR, CDR2 FQNEAQ (reference sequence). The J segment lost 3 bases and the V segment lost 4 bases, leaving 10 bases of the junction unmatched. CDR3 in amino acids: CASSSLTRTGHYGYTF. The CDR3 DNA is TGTGCCAGCAGCTCATTAACTCGGACAGGGCACTATGGCTACACCTTC.

This rearrangement joins TRBV27 to TRBJ2-1; D call uncertain. The CDR3 runs to 13 residues. Trimming shortened V by 3 bases and J by 9 bases, and 12 bases separated the two germline ends. Germline assignment: CDR1 MNHEY and CDR2 SMNVEV (reference sequence). The CDR3, as DNA: TGTGCCAGCAGTTTGGACCCCCTAATTGAGCAGTTCTTC. Protein product: CASSLDPLIEQFF.

A note on this clone: The junction departs from germline at one end; a sequencing error may be responsible. The genes are TRBV29-1 and TRBJ2-3; TRBD1 agrees at 9 bases. CDR3 length: 14 amino acids. CDR1 is SQVTM and CDR2 is ANQGSEA in the germline V gene. The CDR3: CSVEDRGWADTQYF. Here the CDR3 DNA reads TGCAGCGTGGAAGACAGGGGGTGGGCAGATACGCAGTATTTT.

This clone has only a few counts. The chain couples TRBV5-1 to TRBJ1-2; TRBD1 agrees at 7 bases. Trimming at V came to 4 bases and at J to 3 bases, leaving 6 bases not matched to a gene. Germline-derived CDR1 and CDR2 are SGHRS and YFSETQ. CDR3 length: 14 residues. The CDR3 DNA is TGCGCCAGCAGCCCAGACAGGGTTGACTATGGCTACACCTTC. Amino acid sequence: CASSPDRVDYGYTF.

V is TRBV21-1 and J is TRBJ1-2. TRBV21-1 is tagged as a pseudogene. The CDR3 length is 12 residues. The CDR3 loop is CASSWNSWGYTF. CDR3 DNA: TGTGCCAGCAGCTGGAACTCATGGGGCTACACCTTC.

The chain couples TRBV19 to TRBJ1-5, with 8 bases aligning to TRBD1. After removal of 6 bases from V and 3 bases from J, the junction contained 4 bases not matched to a gene. The germline V gene encodes CDR1 LNHDA and CDR2 SQIVND (reference sequence). The CDR3 consists of 14 residues. The CDR3 DNA sequence: TGTGCCAGTAGGACGGACAGGGACAATCAGCCCCAGCATTTT. Its protein product is CASRTDRDNQPQHF.

This chain uses TRBV5-6 with TRBJ2-1; 9 nucleotides line up with TRBD2. This CDR3 region has 15 residues. CDR1 and CDR2 (germline): SGHDT, YYEEEE. The V gene end was trimmed by 2 bases and the J gene end by 4 bases; junction bases not matched to a gene: 4. In DNA, the CDR3 is TGTGCCAGCAGCTTCGCTAGCGGGGATTACAATGAGCAGTTCTTC. The encoded protein is CASSFASGDYNEQFF.

This clone came up a few times. This rearrangement joins TRBV6-1 to TRBJ2-3, with 7 bases lining up with TRBD2. Trimming took 3 bases from V and 3 from J; bases not matched to a gene: 18. The germline gives CDR1 MNHNS, CDR2 SASEGT. This CDR3 has 19 amino acids. The CDR3 DNA sequence: TGTGCCAGCAGTGATCCCATAAGTCCCCGCGGGAGTATAACAGATACGCAGTATTTT. Protein sequence: CASSDPISPRGSITDTQYF.

The chain carries TRBV18 and TRBJ2-7; 8 positions match TRBD1. J gave up 6 bases and V 3 bases, and 13 bases lay outside the gene matches. In germline, CDR1 is KGHSH, CDR2 LQKENI. CDR3 length: 16 amino acids. The CDR3 DNA reads as TGTGCCAGCTCACCCCGAGAAAGGACAGGGAGTCCCGAGCAGTACTTC. Encoded protein: CASSPRERTGSPEQYF.

The gene calls are TRBV11-3 and TRBJ2-2; 10 positions agree with TRBD2. The CDR3 is 16 residues long. V lost 5 bases, J lost 5 bases, and 8 bases stayed unmatched. CDR1 SGHNT and CDR2 YENEEA come from the germline V gene. The chain's CDR3 is CASSDPSGSGTGELFF. Here the CDR3 DNA reads TGTGCCAGCAGCGACCCTAGCGGGAGTGGGACCGGGGAGCTGTTTTTT. The complete variable domain, with remaining parts taken from reference TRBV11-3 and TRBJ2-2, reads EAGVVQSPRYKIIEKKQPVAFWCNPISGHNTLYWYLQNLGQGPELLIRYENEEAVDDSQLPKDRFSAERLKGVDSTLKIQPAELGDSAVYLCASSDPSGSGTGELFFGEGSRLTVL.

This chain joins TRBV7-8 and TRBJ2-3, with 8 bases fitting TRBD2. This CDR3 has 19 residues. V dropped 1 base and J dropped 5; count of bases not matched to a gene: 17. In germline, CDR1 is SGHVS, CDR2 FQNEAQ. This chain's CDR3 is CASSLEGRRMTSEEDTQYF. The CDR3 DNA is TGTGCCAGCAGCTTAGAGGGGCGACGGATGACTAGCGAAGAAGATACGCAGTATTTT.

The rearrangement uses TRBV27 and TRBJ1-2, with TRBD1 matching over 8 bases. The V gene's germline CDR1 is MNHEY and CDR2 SMNVEV (reference sequence). The CDR3 loop spans 15 amino acids. Losses at the gene ends were 6 bases for V and 3 bases for J; bases not matched to a gene: 9. DNA of the CDR3: TGTGCCAGCAGCAGACAGGGGCCCCTTGACTATGGCTACACCTTC. This codes for CASSRQGPLDYGYTF.

The rearrangement uses TRBV7-9 and TRBJ2-5; a possible D gene is TRBD2 (7 bases). This CDR3 is built from 17 residues. Trimming took off 3 bases at V and 3 bases at J, with 20 bases between the two ends. Germline V gene lookup returns CDR1 SEHNR and CDR2 FQNEAQ (reference sequence). CDR3: CASSLGFGRGPKETQYF. The CDR3 nucleotides read TGTGCCAGCAGCTTGGGGTTTGGGCGGGGGCCTAAAGAGACCCAGTACTTC.

The rearrangement uses TRBV5-4 and TRBJ1-5; unclear D gene. V shed 4 bases and J shed 4 bases, with 15 bases lying between them. The CDR3 loop spans 15 amino acids. Germline CDR1 is SGHNT and CDR2 is YYREEE (reference sequence). The chain's CDR3 is CASSLEPGLNQPQHF. The CDR3 coding sequence is TGTGCCAGCAGCCTAGAACCGGGTTTAAATCAGCCCCAGCATTTT.

This clone was counted between two and nine times. The sample holds other DNA sequences that translate to the same CDR3. The chain recombines TRBV7-9 with TRBJ1-1; no clear D. V was cut by 0 bases and J by 5 bases, with 4 bases left in between. This CDR3 region has 12 residues. CDR1 is SEHNR, CDR2 FQNEAQ, per germline (reference sequence). The CDR3 DNA follows: TGTGCCAGCAGCTTAGCAGGGACTGAAGCTTTCTTT. Translating gives CASSLAGTEAFF.

V gene TRBV28 combines with J gene TRBJ2-1; D gene uncertain. Germline CDR1 MDHEN, CDR2 SYDVKM. The CDR3 is 18 amino acids. The V and J ends lost 4 bases and 9 bases respectively, with 28 bases between them. This CDR3 is CASSSPSLLSALDGEQFF. CDR3 coding DNA: TGTGCCAGCAGTTCTCCCAGCTTACTAAGTGCGCTAGACGGTGAGCAGTTCTTC.

The chain combines TRBV19 with TRBJ1-4; D not certain. CDR3 length: 13 amino acids. Germline CDR1 and CDR2: LNHDA and SQIVND (reference sequence). The V and J ends lost 6 bases and 5 bases respectively, with 10 bases between them. CDR3 sequence reads: CASRTAPNEKLFF. CDR3 bases: TGTGCCAGTAGAACAGCCCCCAATGAAAAACTGTTTTTT.

The rearrangement uses TRBV5-4 and TRBJ2-5; D tentatively fits TRBD1 or TRBD2 (5 bases each). The ends were cut back, 0 bases at V and 5 bases at J, with 14 bases in the middle. CDR1 is SGHNT, CDR2 YYREEE, per germline (reference sequence). CDR3 length: 15 amino acids. CDR3 region: CASSLGGSYGETQYF. For the CDR3, the DNA is TGTGCCAGCAGCTTGGGGGGGTCATACGGGGAGACCCAGTACTTC.

V usage is TRBV4-3 and J usage is TRBJ1-2, with TRBD1 matching 7 bases. J gave up 2 bases and V 0 bases, and 6 bases lay outside the gene matches. The CDR3 totals 16 residues. CDR1 and CDR2 (germline): LGHNA, YSLEER. CDR3 region: CASSQEEGTVNYGYTF. The CDR3 nucleotides are TGCGCCAGCAGCCAAGAAGAAGGGACAGTCAACTATGGCTACACCTTC.

The chain joins TRBV28 to TRBJ2-2; D unclear. V was shortened by 5 bases and J by 4 bases, with 14 bases between the two germline ends. Per the germline V gene, CDR1 is MDHEN and CDR2 is SYDVKM. The CDR3 spans 15 residues. CDR3 loop: CASSLTHMGTGELFF. The CDR3 nucleotides read TGTGCCAGCAGTCTAACCCATATGGGCACCGGGGAGCTGTTTTTT.